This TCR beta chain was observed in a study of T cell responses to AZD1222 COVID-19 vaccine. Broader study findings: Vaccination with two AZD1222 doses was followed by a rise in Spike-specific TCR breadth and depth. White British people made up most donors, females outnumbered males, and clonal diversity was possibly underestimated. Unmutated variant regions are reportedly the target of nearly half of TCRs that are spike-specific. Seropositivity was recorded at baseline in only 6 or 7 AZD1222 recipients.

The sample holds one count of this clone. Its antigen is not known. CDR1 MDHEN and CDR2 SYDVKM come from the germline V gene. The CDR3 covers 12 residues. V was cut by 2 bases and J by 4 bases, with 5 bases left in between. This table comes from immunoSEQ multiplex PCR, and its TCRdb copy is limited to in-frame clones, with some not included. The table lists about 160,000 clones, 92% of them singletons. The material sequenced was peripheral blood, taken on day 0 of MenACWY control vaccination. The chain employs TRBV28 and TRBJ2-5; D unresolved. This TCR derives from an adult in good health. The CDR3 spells CASSLPGETQYF. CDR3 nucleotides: TGTGCCAGCAGTTTACCGGGAGAGACCCAGTACTTC.